A single sample is the source of the 20 T cell receptor beta chains below, sequenced in a study of T-cell reconstitution after alpha-beta-depleted transplantation in children. Unique molecular identifiers were used in preparing the TCRbeta library. TCRdb called the PCR reads again in MiXCR, with one record for every CDR3 protein. The sample gives some 530,000 distinct CDR3 sequences, approximately 13% of which show up once; less than 6.5% is in the top ten. The source material was PBMCs from the stem cell graft donor, sampled from the stem cell graft. The receptors were gathered from a human donor who donated a stem cell graft to a child with combined immunodeficiency.

The table lists this clonotype with many counts. CDR3 region: CASSVLAGLERGEQFF. Written as DNA, the CDR3 is TGTGCCAGCAGCGTATTGGCGGGACTAGAGCGAGGTGAGCAGTTCTTC. This sequence joins TRBV9 and TRBJ2-1; 8 bases are a match to TRBD2. CDR1 is SGDLS and CDR2 is YYNGEE in the germline V gene. The CDR3 is 16 residues long. Trimming took 1 base from V and 9 from J; bases not matched to a gene: 12.

This clonotype came up a few times. This chain links TRBV7-8 with TRBJ2-3; no definite D call. Per germline, CDR1 SGHVS and CDR2 FQNEAQ. Trimming removed 5 bases from V and 0 bases from J, with 15 bases in between. The CDR3 has 16 amino acids. The CDR3 sequence: CASSLMVPLSTDTQYF. The CDR3 region has the DNA TGTGCCAGCAGCCTAATGGTACCCCTGAGCACAGATACGCAGTATTTT.

The chain combines TRBV16 with TRBJ2-1; no reliable D call. Trimming pared 2 bases from V and 8 bases from J, leaving 1 base between. The CDR3 sequence is 10 residues long. From germline, CDR1 is KGHSY and CDR2 FQNENV. CDR3 nucleotide sequence: TGTGCCAGCAGCCAACATGAGCAGTTCTTC. Translated, it gives CASSQHEQFF.

In its sample, this clonotype was seen once. This may be a read error, as it is one base from a much larger clone. The chain joins TRBV25-1 to TRBJ2-2; weak D call: TRBD1 (6 bases). Trimming removed 8 bases from V and 5 bases from J, with 9 bases in between. The CDR3 has 12 residues. CDR1 MGHDK and CDR2 SYGVNS come from the germline V gene. The CDR3 nucleotides are TGTGCCAGCGAACAGGGAACCGGGGAGCTGTTTTTT. Amino acids: CASEQGTGELFF.

V usage is TRBV20-1 and J usage is TRBJ2-1; TRBD1 matches 9 bases. Germline CDR1 and CDR2: DFQATT and SNEGSKA (reference sequence). V was clipped by 5 bases and J by 5 bases; unmatched bases: 25. This CDR3 contains 20 residues. The DNA for the CDR3 is TGCAGTGCTGGGGGACAGGGAATAGATTATTCCTCCCTAATCCACAATGAGCAGTTCTTC. Translating gives CSAGGQGIDYSSLIHNEQFF.

This clonotype was detected a few times. This chain uses TRBV3-1 with TRBJ2-1; D perhaps matches TRBD1 (6 bases). The ends were cut back, 1 base at V and 7 bases at J, with 14 bases in the middle. The CDR3 sequence is 15 residues long. Germline V gene lookup returns CDR1 LGHDT and CDR2 YNNKEL (reference sequence). The CDR3 DNA sequence: TGTGCCAGCAGCCAAGGAGGGAAGGGGGATAATGAGCAGTTCTTC. It yields the protein CASSQGGKGDNEQFF.

This clonotype was seen only a few times. The genes are TRBV7-3 and TRBJ2-7; tentative D call: TRBD2 (6 bases). Germline loops: CDR1 SGHTA, CDR2 FQGTGA. V was clipped by 5 bases and J by 0 bases, with 11 bases between them. The CDR3 covers 14 residues. CDR3 amino acids: CASSPHGSSYEQYF. The CDR3 coding sequence is TGTGCCAGCAGCCCCCACGGGAGCTCCTACGAGCAGTACTTC.

This clonotype was recorded a few times. The rearrangement uses TRBV7-9 and TRBJ1-5; 9 bases match TRBD1. Trimming removed 5 bases from V and 5 bases from J; junction bases left unmatched: 10. The CDR3 is 16 residues long. CDR1 and CDR2 (germline): SEHNR, FQNEAQ (reference sequence). CDR3 in amino acids: CASSPGGGQGDQPQHF. The DNA for the CDR3 is TGTGCCAGCAGCCCCGGGGGGGGACAGGGCGATCAGCCCCAGCATTTT.

The gene calls are TRBV6-2 or TRBV6-3 and TRBJ1-1, with D possibly TRBD1 on 6 matching bases. CDR3 length: 13 residues. Germline-derived CDR1 and CDR2 are MNHEY and SVGEGT. The V end was cut by 6 bases, the J end by 10 bases, with 18 bases between. The CDR3 region is CASRKLGQSRAFF. DNA of the CDR3: TGTGCCAGCAGAAAACTAGGACAGTCTCGAGCTTTCTTT.

The gene calls are TRBV9 and TRBJ1-4, with D unresolved. Germline CDR1 SGDLS, CDR2 YYNGEE. The CDR3 sequence is 15 residues long. V shed 4 bases and J shed 5 bases, with 15 bases lying between them. The CDR3 DNA sequence: TGTGCCAGCAGCCGTAGAGACGTGGGGAATGAAAAACTGTTTTTT. Translating it yields CASSRRDVGNEKLFF.

The V and J genes are TRBV11-1 and TRBJ2-1; TRBD2 matches at 9 bases. V shed 1 base, J shed 4 bases, and the junction held 11 bases outside the gene matches. Looked up from germline, CDR1 is SGHAT and CDR2 is FQDESV (reference sequence). CDR3 length: 18 amino acids. The CDR3 spells CASSLGPPTSGYYNEQFF. For the CDR3, the DNA is TGTGCCAGCAGCTTAGGGCCCCCTACTAGCGGGTATTACAATGAGCAGTTCTTC.

The chain is built from TRBV9 and TRBJ2-7, with D possibly being TRBD1 (6 bases). Trimming took off 4 bases at V and 2 bases at J, with 19 bases between the two ends. This CDR3 region has 16 residues. Looked up from germline, CDR1 is SGDLS and CDR2 is YYNGEE. Written as DNA, the CDR3 is TGTGCCAGCAGCCACCCTTCGGGACAACAGACCTACGAGCAGTACTTC. It codes for CASSHPSGQQTYEQYF.

This clonotype was recorded many times. The rearrangement uses TRBV5-1 and TRBJ2-1, with TRBD2 matching over 10 bases. The V segment lost 4 bases and the J segment 5 bases; nucleotides outside the gene matches: 9. The CDR3 consists of 16 residues. Germline CDR1 and CDR2: SGHRS and YFSETQ. The chain's CDR3 is CASSPQLAGRHNEQFF. The CDR3 DNA reads as TGCGCCAGCAGCCCTCAACTAGCGGGAAGACACAATGAGCAGTTCTTC.

This sequence joins TRBV7-8 and TRBJ1-1, with D maybe TRBD1 (5 bases). Germline V gene lookup returns CDR1 SGHVS and CDR2 FQNEAQ. The CDR3 sequence is 12 residues long. The CDR3 sequence is CAGGNAGTEAFF. The CDR3, as DNA: TGTGCTGGGGGTAATGCGGGTACTGAAGCTTTCTTT.

This clonotype has ten or more counts. The chain links TRBV28 to TRBJ1-1, with D unresolved. Germline CDR1 and CDR2: MDHEN and SYDVKM. V gave up 0 bases and J gave up 3 bases, with 2 bases separating them. CDR3 length equals 12 residues. CDR3 region: CASSLWDTEAFF. CDR3 DNA: TGTGCCAGCAGTTTATGGGACACTGAAGCTTTCTTT.

The rearrangement uses TRBV4-2 and TRBJ2-3, with TRBD2 as a possible D gene (6 bases). Germline V gene sequence: CDR1 LGHNA, CDR2 YNFKEQ. V was clipped by 0 bases and J by 1 base, with 11 bases between them. The CDR3 has 16 residues. The CDR3 here is CASSQDWASGTDTQYF. CDR3 nucleotide sequence: TGTGCCAGCAGCCAAGATTGGGCTAGCGGCACAGATACGCAGTATTTT.

Many counts were recorded for this clonotype. The J gene is TRBJ2-2, the V gene TRBV6-2 or TRBV6-3; 9 nucleotides match TRBD1. The germline V gene has CDR1 MNHEY and CDR2 SVGEGT. The CDR3 has 16 residues. V lost 2 bases and J lost 2; bases outside the gene matches: 3. CDR3 DNA: TGTGCCAGCAGTTACGGGACAGGGAGTAACACCGGGGAGCTGTTTTTT. Its translation: CASSYGTGSNTGELFF.

There are a few counts of this clonotype. This rearrangement joins TRBV20-1 to TRBJ2-3; 8 positions match TRBD2. Trimming took 3 bases from V and 5 from J; bases not matched to a gene: 4. Germline-derived CDR1 and CDR2 are DFQATT and SNEGSKA (reference sequence). This CDR3 is built from 13 residues. The CDR3: CSARLAGGDTQYF. Here the CDR3 DNA reads TGCAGTGCTAGGTTGGCGGGAGGAGATACGCAGTATTTT.

This clonotype was counted at least ten times. The J gene is TRBJ1-2, the V gene TRBV3-1, with 7 bases that match TRBD1. V lost 4 bases to trimming and J lost 4 bases; unmatched junction nucleotides: 3. Germline V CDR1 and CDR2: LGHDT, YNNKEL (reference sequence). This CDR3 contains 13 residues. This CDR3 is CASSLGTAYGYTF. DNA of the CDR3: TGTGCCAGCAGCCTCGGGACAGCCTATGGCTACACCTTC.

The table lists this clonotype with a few counts. The chain links TRBV6-1 to TRBJ2-1; 9 positions agree with TRBD2. With V trimmed by 4 bases and J by 3 bases, 4 bases remained unmatched. The CDR3 has 15 amino acids. The germline V gene encodes CDR1 MNHNS and CDR2 SASEGT. The CDR3, as DNA: TGTGCCAGCAGTGGCCTAGCGGGATTCTACAATGAGCAGTTCTTC. It codes for CASSGLAGFYNEQFF.